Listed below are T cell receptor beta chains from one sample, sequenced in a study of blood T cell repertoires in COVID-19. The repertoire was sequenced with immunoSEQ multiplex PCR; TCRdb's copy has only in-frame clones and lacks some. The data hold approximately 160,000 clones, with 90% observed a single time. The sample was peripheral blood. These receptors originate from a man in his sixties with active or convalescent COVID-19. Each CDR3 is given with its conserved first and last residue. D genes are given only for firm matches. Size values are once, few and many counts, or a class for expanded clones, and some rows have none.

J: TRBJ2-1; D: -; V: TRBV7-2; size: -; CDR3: CASRRQTSSYNEQFF; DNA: TGTGCCAGCAGAAGACAGACGAGCTCCTACAATGAGCAGTTCTTC
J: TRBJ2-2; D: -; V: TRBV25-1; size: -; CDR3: CASSAPLGNTGELFF; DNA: TGTGCCAGCAGTGCTCCCCTCGGGAACACCGGGGAGCTGTTTTTT
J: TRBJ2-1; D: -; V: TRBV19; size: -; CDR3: CASSQGRLAPYNEQFF; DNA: TGTGCCAGTAGTCAAGGACGGCTAGCGCCTTACAATGAGCAGTTCTTC
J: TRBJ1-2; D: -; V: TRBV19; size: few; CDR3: CASRSPGDTYGYTF; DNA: TGTGCCAGTAGAAGCCCCGGGGACACCTATGGCTACACCTTC
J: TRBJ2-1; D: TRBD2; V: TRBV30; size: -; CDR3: CAWRIAGPRDEQFF; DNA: TGTGCCTGGAGGATAGCGGGACCACGCGATGAGCAGTTCTTC
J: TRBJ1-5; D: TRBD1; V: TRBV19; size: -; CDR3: CASRPSGQINQPQHF; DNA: TGTGCCAGTAGGCCTTCGGGACAGATAAATCAGCCCCAGCATTTT
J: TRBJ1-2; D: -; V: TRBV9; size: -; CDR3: CASRDSGQSNYGYTF; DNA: TGTGCCAGCAGAGACAGCGGACAGTCTAACTATGGCTACACCTTC
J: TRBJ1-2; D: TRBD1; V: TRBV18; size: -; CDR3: CASSLEQGASGYTF; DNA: TGTGCCAGCTCACTCGAACAGGGGGCGAGCGGCTACACCTTC
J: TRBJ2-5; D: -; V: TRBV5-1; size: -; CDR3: CASSLSGTQYF; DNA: TGCGCCAGCAGCTTATCGGGGACCCAGTACTTC
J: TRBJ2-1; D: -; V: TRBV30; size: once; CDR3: CAWSYWEGGNEQFF; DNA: TGTGCCTGGAGTTATTGGGAGGGGGGAAATGAGCAGTTCTTC
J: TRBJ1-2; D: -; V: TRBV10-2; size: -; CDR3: CASSESTVYGYTF; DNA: TGCGCCAGCAGTGAGTCGACAGTCTATGGCTACACCTTC
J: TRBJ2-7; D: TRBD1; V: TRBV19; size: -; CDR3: CASSIRTGGQVEQYF; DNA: TGTGCCAGTAGTATCCGGACAGGAGGACAGGTCGAGCAGTACTTC
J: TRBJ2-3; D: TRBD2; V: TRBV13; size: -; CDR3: CASSRETSGDRGDTQYF; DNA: TGTGCCAGCAGCAGGGAGACTAGCGGGGATCGAGGAGATACGCAGTATTTT
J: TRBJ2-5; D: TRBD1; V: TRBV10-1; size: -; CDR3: CASSENEGAWETQYF; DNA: TGCGCCAGCAGTGAAAATGAGGGGGCTTGGGAGACCCAGTACTTC
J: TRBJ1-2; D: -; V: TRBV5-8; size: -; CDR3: CASSWTARYYGYTF; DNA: TGTGCCAGCAGCTGGACAGCGCGATACTATGGCTACACCTTC
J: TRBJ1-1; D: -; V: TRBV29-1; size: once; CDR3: CSAGRGGTEAFF; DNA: TGCAGCGCTGGAAGGGGCGGCACTGAAGCTTTCTTT
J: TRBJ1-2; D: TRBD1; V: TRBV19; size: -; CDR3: CASSTRQGVGGYTF; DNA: TGTGCCAGTAGTACCCGACAGGGGGTGGGTGGCTACACCTTC
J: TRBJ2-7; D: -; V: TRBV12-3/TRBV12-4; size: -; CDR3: CASSPGTPLEQYF; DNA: TGTGCCAGCAGTCCCGGGACTCCCCTCGAGCAGTACTTC
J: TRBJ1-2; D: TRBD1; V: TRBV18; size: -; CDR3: CASSPQYARTGEDYTF; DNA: TGTGCCAGCTCACCACAGTATGCTCGGACAGGGGAGGACTACACCTTC
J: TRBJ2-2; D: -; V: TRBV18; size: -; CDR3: CASSPPSGSNTGELFF; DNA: TGTGCCAGCTCACCACCGTCGGGTTCCAACACCGGGGAGCTGTTTTTT
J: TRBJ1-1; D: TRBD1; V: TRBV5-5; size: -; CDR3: CASSLGQGGMNTEAFF; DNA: TGTGCCAGCAGCTTGGGACAGGGGGGCATGAACACTGAAGCTTTCTTT
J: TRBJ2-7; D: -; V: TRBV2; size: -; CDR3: CASSEPPGFQRPYEQYF; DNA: TGTGCCAGCAGTGAACCACCGGGGTTCCAAAGACCCTACGAGCAGTACTTC
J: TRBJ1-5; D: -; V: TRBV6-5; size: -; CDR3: CASSYGTGSNQPQHF; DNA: TGTGCCAGCAGTTACGGAACAGGAAGCAATCAGCCCCAGCATTTT